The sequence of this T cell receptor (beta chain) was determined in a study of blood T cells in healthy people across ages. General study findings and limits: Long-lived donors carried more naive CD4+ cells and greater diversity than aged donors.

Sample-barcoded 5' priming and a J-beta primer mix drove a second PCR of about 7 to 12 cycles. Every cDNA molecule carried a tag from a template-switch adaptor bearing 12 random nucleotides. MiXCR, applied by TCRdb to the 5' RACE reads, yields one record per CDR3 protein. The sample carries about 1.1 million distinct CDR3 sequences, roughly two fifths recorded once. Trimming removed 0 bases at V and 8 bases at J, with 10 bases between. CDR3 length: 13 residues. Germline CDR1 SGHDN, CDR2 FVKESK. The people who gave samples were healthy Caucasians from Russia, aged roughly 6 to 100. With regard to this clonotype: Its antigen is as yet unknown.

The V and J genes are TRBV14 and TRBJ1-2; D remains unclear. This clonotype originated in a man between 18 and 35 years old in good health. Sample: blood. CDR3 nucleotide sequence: TGTGCCAGCAGCCAAGAGATCTTCCGAGGCTACACCTTC. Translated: CASSQEIFRGYTF. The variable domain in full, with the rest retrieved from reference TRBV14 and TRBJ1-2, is EAGVTQFPSHSVIEKGQTVTLRCDPISGHDNLYWYRRVMGKEIKFLLHFVKESKQDESGMPNNRFLAERTGGTYSTLKVQPAELEDSGVYFCASSQEIFRGYTFGSGTRLTVV.